These 3 T cell receptor beta chains were all obtained from the same sample, sequenced in a study of CD8 T cells in ankylosing spondylitis. TCRdb independently ran MiXCR on the 5' RACE reads; one entry per CDR3 protein. The sample includes 300,000 to 400,000 distinct CDR3 sequences, 11% of them seen just once. The sequenced sample consisted of blood, either unsorted or a sorted T cell fraction (not recorded which). The receptors were gathered from a female donor with ankylosing spondylitis or in good health (not recorded which).

This sequence joins TRBV28 and TRBJ2-7; D gene ambiguous. The CDR3 contains 11 residues. Germline V lookup: CDR1 MDHEN, CDR2 SYDVKM. V dropped 6 bases and J dropped 7 bases, with 10 bases sitting between them. For the CDR3, the DNA is TGTGCCAGCAGCTATCTACGAGAGCAGTACTTC. As protein: CASSYLREQYF.

This clonotype showed up many times. V is TRBV5-5 and J is TRBJ2-5; TRBD1 agrees at 10 bases. Trimming removed 4 bases from V and 1 base from J; junction bases left unmatched: 4. This CDR3 has 15 residues. From germline, CDR1 is SGHKS and CDR2 YYEKEE (reference sequence). The CDR3 loop is CASSPTGGSQETQYF. CDR3 nucleotides: TGTGCCAGCAGCCCGACAGGGGGCTCCCAAGAGACCCAGTACTTC.

The V call is TRBV7-2, the J call TRBJ2-5; TRBD2 matches 11 bases. The CDR3 spans 15 residues. The V gene's germline CDR1 is SGHTA and CDR2 FQGNSA. The V gene end was trimmed by 6 bases and the J gene end by 2 bases; junction bases not matched to a gene: 5. The chain's CDR3 is CASRRSGRVQETQYF. In nucleotides, the CDR3 is TGTGCCAGCAGACGTAGCGGGAGGGTTCAAGAGACCCAGTACTTC.